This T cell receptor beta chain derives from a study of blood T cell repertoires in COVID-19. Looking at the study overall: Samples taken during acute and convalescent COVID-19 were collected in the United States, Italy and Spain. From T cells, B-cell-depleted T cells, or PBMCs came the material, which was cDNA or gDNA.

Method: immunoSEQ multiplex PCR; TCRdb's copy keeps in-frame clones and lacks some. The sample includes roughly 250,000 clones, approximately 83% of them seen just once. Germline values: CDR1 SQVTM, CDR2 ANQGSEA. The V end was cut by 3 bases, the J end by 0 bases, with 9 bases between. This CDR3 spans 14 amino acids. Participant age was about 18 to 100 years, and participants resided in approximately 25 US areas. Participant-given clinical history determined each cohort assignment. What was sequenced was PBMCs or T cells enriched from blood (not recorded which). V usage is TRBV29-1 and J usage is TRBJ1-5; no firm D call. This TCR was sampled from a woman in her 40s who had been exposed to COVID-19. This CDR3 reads CSVDGPYSNQPQHF. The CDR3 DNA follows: TGCAGCGTTGATGGCCCTTATAGCAATCAGCCCCAGCATTTT.